This TCR beta chain comes out of a study of OX40 agonist ivuxolimab in advanced cancers. Background on the study: Ivuxolimab was delivered to patients intravenously every 2 weeks at doses spanning 0.01 to 10 mg/kg. Two cutaneous melanoma patients and one hepatocellular carcinoma patient, three in all, had partial responses. Overall study findings and caveats: At doses 0.1 to 3.0 mg/kg, CD4+ and CD8+ clones expanded.

The V and J ends lost 10 bases and 3 bases respectively, with 22 bases between them. The CDR3 runs 16 residues. Germline V gives CDR1 MRHNA, CDR2 SNTAGT. This clone was seen a single time. The antigen is unknown. This table comes from immunoSEQ multiplex PCR, and its TCRdb copy is limited to in-frame clones, with some not included. The data hold about 92,000 clones, with roughly 93% observed a single time. This sample comprised CD4+ or CD8+ T cells sorted from blood, obtained in a trial of the OX40 agonist ivuxolimab. The sequence was collected from an adult with an advanced solid tumor such as melanoma, head and neck, liver or kidney cancer. The chain joins TRBV6-4 to TRBJ2-1; D might be TRBD1 or TRBD2, each matching 6 bases. CDR3 DNA: TGTGCCACCTCCCCCCAGGTAGGGGGAGGCTACAATGAGCAGTTCTTC. Translated, it gives CATSPQVGGGYNEQFF.